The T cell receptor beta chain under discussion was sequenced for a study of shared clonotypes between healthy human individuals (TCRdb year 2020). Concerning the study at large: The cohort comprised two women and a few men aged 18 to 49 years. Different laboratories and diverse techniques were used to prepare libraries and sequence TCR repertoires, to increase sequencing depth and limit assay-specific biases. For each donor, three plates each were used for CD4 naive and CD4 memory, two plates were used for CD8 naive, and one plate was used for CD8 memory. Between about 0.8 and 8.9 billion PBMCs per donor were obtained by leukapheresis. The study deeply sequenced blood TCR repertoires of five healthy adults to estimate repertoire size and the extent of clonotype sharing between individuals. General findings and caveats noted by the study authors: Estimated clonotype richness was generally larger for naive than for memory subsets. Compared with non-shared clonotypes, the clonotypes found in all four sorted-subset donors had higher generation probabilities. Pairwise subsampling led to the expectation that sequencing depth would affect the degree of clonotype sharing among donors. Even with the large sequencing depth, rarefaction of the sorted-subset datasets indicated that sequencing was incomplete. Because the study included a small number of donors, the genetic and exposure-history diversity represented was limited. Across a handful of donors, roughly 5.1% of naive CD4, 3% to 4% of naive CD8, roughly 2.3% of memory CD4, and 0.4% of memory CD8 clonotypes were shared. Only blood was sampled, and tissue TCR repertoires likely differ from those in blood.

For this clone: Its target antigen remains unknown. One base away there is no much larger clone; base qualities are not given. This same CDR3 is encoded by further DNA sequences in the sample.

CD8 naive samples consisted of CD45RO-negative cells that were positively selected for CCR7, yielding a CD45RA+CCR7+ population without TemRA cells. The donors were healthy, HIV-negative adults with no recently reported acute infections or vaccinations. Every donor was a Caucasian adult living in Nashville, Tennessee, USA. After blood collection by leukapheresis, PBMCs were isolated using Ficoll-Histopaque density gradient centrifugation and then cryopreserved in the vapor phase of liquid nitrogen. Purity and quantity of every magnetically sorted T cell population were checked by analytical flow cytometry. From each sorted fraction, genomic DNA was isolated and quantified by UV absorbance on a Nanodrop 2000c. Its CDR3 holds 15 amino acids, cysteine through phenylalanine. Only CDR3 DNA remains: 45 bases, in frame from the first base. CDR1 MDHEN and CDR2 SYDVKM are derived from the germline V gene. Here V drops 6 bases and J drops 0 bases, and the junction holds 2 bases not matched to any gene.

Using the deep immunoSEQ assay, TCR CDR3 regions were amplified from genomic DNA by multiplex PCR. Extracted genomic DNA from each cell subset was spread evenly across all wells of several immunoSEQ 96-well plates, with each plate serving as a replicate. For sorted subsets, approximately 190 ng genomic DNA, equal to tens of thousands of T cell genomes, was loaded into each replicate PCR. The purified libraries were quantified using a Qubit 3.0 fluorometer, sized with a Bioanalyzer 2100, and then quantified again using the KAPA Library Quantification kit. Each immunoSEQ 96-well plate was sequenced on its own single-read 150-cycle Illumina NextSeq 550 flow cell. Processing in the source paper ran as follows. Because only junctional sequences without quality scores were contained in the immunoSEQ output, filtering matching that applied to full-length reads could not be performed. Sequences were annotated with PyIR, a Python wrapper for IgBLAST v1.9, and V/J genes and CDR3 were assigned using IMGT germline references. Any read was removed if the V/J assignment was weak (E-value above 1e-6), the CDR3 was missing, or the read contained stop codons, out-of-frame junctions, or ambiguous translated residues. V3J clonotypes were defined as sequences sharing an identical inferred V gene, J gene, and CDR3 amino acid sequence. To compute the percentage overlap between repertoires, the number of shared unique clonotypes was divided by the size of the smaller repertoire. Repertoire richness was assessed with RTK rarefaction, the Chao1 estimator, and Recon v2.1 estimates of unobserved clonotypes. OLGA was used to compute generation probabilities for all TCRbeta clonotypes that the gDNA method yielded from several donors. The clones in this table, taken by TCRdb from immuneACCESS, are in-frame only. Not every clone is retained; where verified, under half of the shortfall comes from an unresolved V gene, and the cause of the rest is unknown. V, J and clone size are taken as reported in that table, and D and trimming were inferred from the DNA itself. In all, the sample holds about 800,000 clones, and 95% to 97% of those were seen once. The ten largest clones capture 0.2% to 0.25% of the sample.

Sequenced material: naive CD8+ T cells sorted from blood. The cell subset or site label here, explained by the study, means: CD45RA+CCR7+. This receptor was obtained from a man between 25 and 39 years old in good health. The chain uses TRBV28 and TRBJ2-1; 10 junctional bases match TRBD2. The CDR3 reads CASSRLAGSYNEQFF. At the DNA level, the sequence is TGTGCCAGCAGCCGACTAGCGGGCTCCTACAATGAGCAGTTCTTC.